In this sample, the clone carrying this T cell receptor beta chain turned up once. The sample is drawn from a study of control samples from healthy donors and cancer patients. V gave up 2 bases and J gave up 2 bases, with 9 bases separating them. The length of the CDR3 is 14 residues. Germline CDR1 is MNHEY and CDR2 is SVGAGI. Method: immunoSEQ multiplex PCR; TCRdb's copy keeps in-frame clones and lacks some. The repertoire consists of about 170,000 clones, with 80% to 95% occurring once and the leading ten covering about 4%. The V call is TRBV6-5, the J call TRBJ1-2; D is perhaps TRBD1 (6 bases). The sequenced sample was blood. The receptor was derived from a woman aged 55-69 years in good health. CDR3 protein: CASSYHGGNYGYTF. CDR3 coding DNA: TGTGCCAGCAGTTACCACGGGGGCAACTATGGCTACACCTTC.